This record concerns one T cell receptor (beta chain) sequence. Antigen unknown. Other DNA sequences in the sample encode the same CDR3. It was at deep level that the assay was run. Method: immunoSEQ multiplex PCR; TCRdb's copy keeps in-frame clones and lacks some. Of 2 million to 3 million clones listed, around nine tenths are singletons. The data were obtained in a study of shared clonotypes between healthy human individuals. Turning to the study itself: Sampling drew on donors who were a couple of women and three men aged 18 to 49. Points from the study as a whole: The small donor group covered limited genetic and exposure diversity.

The germline V gene encodes CDR1 SGHTA and CDR2 FQGNSA. The CDR3 contains 12 residues. Trimming stripped 5 bases from V and 4 bases from J, with 3 bases between. The source of this sequence is a man aged 18 to 29 in good health. The sample was naive CD4+ T cells sorted from blood. The subset denotes: CD45RA+ positively selected. This chain uses TRBV7-2 with TRBJ2-6, with D unclear. The CDR3 sequence is CASSLGANVLTF. CDR3 in DNA: TGTGCCAGCAGCCTCGGGGCCAACGTCCTGACTTTC.